The 20 T cell receptor beta chains listed next were all sequenced from one sample in a study of blood T cell repertoires in COVID-19. Only in-frame clones appear in the TCRdb table, and some are missing; sequencing was by immunoSEQ multiplex PCR. The sample includes 260,000 or so clones, 70% to 90% of them seen just once. The sample consisted of peripheral blood. Receptors originate from a human donor in a cohort sampled during active COVID-19.

The chain employs TRBV20-1 and TRBJ1-1; D is possibly TRBD1 (6 bases). The V end lost 3 bases, the J end lost 5 bases, and 10 bases lay between the germline ends. This CDR3 has 12 amino acids. The germline gives CDR1 DFQATT, CDR2 SNEGSKA (reference sequence). CDR3: CSASPRGTEAFF. The CDR3 nucleotides are TGCAGTGCTAGTCCCAGGGGAACTGAAGCTTTCTTT.

The chain combines TRBV11-2 with TRBJ1-2; possibly TRBD1 for D (5 bases). This CDR3 comprises 14 residues. In germline, CDR1 is SGHAT, CDR2 FQNNGV. V was trimmed by 5 bases and J by 7 bases, leaving 17 bases between them. In DNA form, the CDR3 reads TGTGCCAGCAGCCAGCCGGGGGGTTTCTTTGGCTACACCTTC. Encoded protein: CASSQPGGFFGYTF.

The chain combines TRBV13 with TRBJ2-7; TRBD1 aligns across 8 bases. The trim removed 5 bases at V and 5 bases at J, leaving 8 bases unmatched. CDR3 length equals 14 residues. Looked up from germline, CDR1 is PRHDT and CDR2 is FYEKMQ (reference sequence). The CDR3 protein is CASSDGTGLHEQYF. Here the CDR3 DNA reads TGTGCCAGCAGCGACGGGACAGGTCTACACGAGCAGTACTTC. Full variable domain (missing parts from reference TRBV13 and TRBJ2-7): AAGVIQSPRHLIKEKRETATLKCYPIPRHDTVYWYQQGPGQDPQFLISFYEKMQSDKGSIPDRFSAQQFSDYHSELNMSSLELGDSALYFCASSDGTGLHEQYFGPGTRLTVT.

This clone was observed many times. The chain recombines TRBV6-5 with TRBJ2-5, with 14 bases aligning to TRBD2. Germline CDR1 is MNHEY and CDR2 is SVGAGI. This CDR3 is built from 15 residues. V dropped 7 bases and J dropped 7; count of bases not matched to a gene: 8. The CDR3 DNA is TGTGCCAGCACCCTGACTAGCGGGGGGGCCGGGACCCAGTACTTC. This gives the protein CASTLTSGGAGTQYF.

The V and J genes are TRBV9 and TRBJ2-1; D possibly corresponds to TRBD2 (6 bases). The length of the CDR3 is 16 residues. The germline CDR1 and CDR2 sequences are SGDLS and YYNGEE. With 0 bases removed from V and 5 bases from J, the gap between germline ends came to 15 bases. In nucleotides, the CDR3 is TGTGCCAGCAGCGTAGGGGCTCGGGAGAGGAACAATGAGCAGTTCTTC. Amino acid sequence: CASSVGARERNNEQFF.

Only one count was recorded for this clone. The genes are TRBV28 and TRBJ2-3, with D possibly matching TRBD2 (6 bases). Germline V lookup: CDR1 MDHEN, CDR2 SYDVKM. The CDR3 is 16 residues long. Trimming removed 4 bases from V and 2 bases from J, with 16 bases in between. The CDR3 here is CASSYGLERATDTQYF. CDR3 DNA: TGTGCCAGCAGTTATGGACTTGAGCGGGCCACAGATACGCAGTATTTT. Filled out from reference TRBV28 and TRBJ2-3, the complete variable domain reads DVKVTQSSRYLVKRTGEKVFLECVQDMDHENMFWYRQDPGLGLRLIYFSYDVKMKEKGDIPEGYSVSREKKERFSLILESASTNQTSMYLCASSYGLERATDTQYFGPGTRLTVL.

The chain employs TRBV19 and TRBJ2-7; D call uncertain. The CDR3 extends over 13 amino acids. Trimming pared 3 bases from V and 5 bases from J, leaving 11 bases between. The V gene's germline CDR1 is LNHDA and CDR2 SQIVND (reference sequence). CDR3 sequence reads: CASSIDLVDEQYF. DNA for the CDR3: TGTGCCAGTAGTATTGACCTAGTCGACGAGCAGTACTTC.

The chain is built from TRBV14 and TRBJ1-1, with D possibly being TRBD1 (5 bases). Looked up from germline, CDR1 is SGHDN and CDR2 is FVKESK. The germline V and J ends were trimmed by 2 bases and 6 bases, with 19 bases remaining between them. The CDR3 is 16 residues long. The CDR3 loop is CASSQFIGEGRAEAFF. CDR3 DNA sequence: TGTGCCAGCAGCCAATTCATAGGCGAGGGGAGGGCTGAAGCTTTCTTT. The variable domain in full, completed from reference TRBV14 and TRBJ1-1, reads EAGVTQFPSHSVIEKGQTVTLRCDPISGHDNLYWYRRVMGKEIKFLLHFVKESKQDESGMPNNRFLAERTGGTYSTLKVQPAELEDSGVYFCASSQFIGEGRAEAFFGQGTRLTVV.

This chain joins TRBV7-9 and TRBJ2-7; 12 bases fit TRBD2. Germline loops: CDR1 SEHNR, CDR2 FQNEAQ (reference sequence). Trimming removed 3 bases from V and 2 bases from J; junction bases left unmatched: 2. This CDR3 region has 15 residues. The CDR3 DNA reads TGTGCCAGCAGCTTCGGACTAGCGGGGCCCTACGAGCAGTACTTC. It specifies CASSFGLAGPYEQYF.

This clone was seen more than once but under ten times. V usage is TRBV27 and J usage is TRBJ1-2, with a tentative D call TRBD1 (6 bases). Germline lookup yields CDR1 MNHEY and CDR2 SMNVEV (reference sequence). CDR3 size: 13 residues. V was pared by 0 bases and J by 8 bases, with 10 bases between. The CDR3 sequence is CASSLSRGGGYTF. DNA for the CDR3: TGTGCCAGCAGTTTATCAAGGGGGGGAGGCTACACCTTC.

The chain employs TRBV15 and TRBJ2-5; 7 bases fit TRBD2. CDR3 length: 17 amino acids. Germline-derived CDR1 and CDR2 are LNHNV and YYDKDF (reference sequence). The J segment lost 2 bases and the V segment lost 1 base, leaving 10 bases of the junction unmatched. The DNA for the CDR3 is TGTGCCACCAGCAGAGGGTTAGAGAGCGGGGATCAAGAGACCCAGTACTTC. Its translation is CATSRGLESGDQETQYF. Full variable domain (remainder filled in from reference TRBV15 and TRBJ2-5): DAMVIQNPRYQVTQFGKPVTLSCSQTLNHNVMYWYQQKSSQAPKLLFHYYDKDFNNEADTPDNFQSRRPNTSFCFLDIRSPGLGDTAMYLCATSRGLESGDQETQYFGPGTRLLVL.

The chain combines TRBV5-3 with TRBJ2-2, with TRBD2 matching 8 bases. TRBV5-3 is reported as an ORF; its role is uncertain. V lost 2 bases to trimming and J lost 0 bases; unmatched junction nucleotides: 6. The CDR3 loop spans 17 amino acids. CDR3 nucleotide sequence: TGTGCCAGAAGCTTCCTAGCGGGCCCTTCGAACACCGGGGAGCTGTTTTTT. The encoded protein is CARSFLAGPSNTGELFF.

CDR3 DNA sequence: TGTGCCAGCAGTGAAGCTACTGGGGGGAGAGATACGCAGTATTTT. This translates into CASSEATGGRDTQYF. The rearrangement joins TRBV2 to TRBJ2-3; possible D gene TRBD2, 6 bases. From germline, CDR1 is SNHLY and CDR2 FYNNEI. The V gene lost 0 bases and the J gene lost 5 bases, with 12 bases spanning the gap. The CDR3 spans 15 residues. Complete variable domain (other parts from reference TRBV2 and TRBJ2-3): EPEVTQTPSHQVTQMGQEVILRCVPISNHLYFYWYRQILGQKVEFLVSFYNNEISEKSEIFDDQFSVERPDGSNFTLKIRSTKLEDSAMYFCASSEATGGRDTQYFGPGTRLTVL.

This chain connects TRBV6-5 to TRBJ1-1; the match to TRBD1 covers 7 bases. Per germline, CDR1 MNHEY and CDR2 SVGAGI. The CDR3 spans 16 residues. J lost 8 bases, V lost 4 bases, and 16 bases had no gene match. CDR3 nucleotide sequence: TGTGCCAGCAGTTCGACGACAGGGCCGACCCCAAGAGAAGCTTTCTTT. Residues: CASSSTTGPTPREAFF.

The J gene is TRBJ2-7, the V gene TRBV6-5, with TRBD2 as a possible D gene (6 bases). Germline assignment: CDR1 MNHEY and CDR2 SVGAGI. Trimming left V 6 bases short and J 8 bases short, with 20 bases between. The CDR3 runs 14 residues. The CDR3 bases are TGTGCCAGCAGACCAGGTTGGGGAGGTGAGAAGCAGTACTTC. This codes for CASRPGWGGEKQYF.

This clone was found once. V and J are TRBV7-8 and TRBJ2-1; 13 bases map to TRBD2. The V and J ends lost 1 base and 8 bases, in that order; junction bases with no gene match: 11. The length of the CDR3 is 18 residues. The germline V gene encodes CDR1 SGHVS and CDR2 FQNEAQ. The CDR3 loop is CASSLVSWGLAGIYEQFF. CDR3 DNA: TGTGCCAGCAGCTTAGTCTCTTGGGGACTAGCGGGAATCTATGAGCAGTTCTTC.

This clone showed up just a few times. The chain combines TRBV6-5 with TRBJ1-1; D is unresolved. CDR3 length: 16 residues. V was cut by 2 bases and J by 5 bases, with 18 bases left in between. Germline CDR1 and CDR2: MNHEY and SVGAGI. The CDR3 protein is CASSYERYSSGTEAFF. CDR3 in DNA: TGTGCCAGCAGTTACGAAAGGTACAGCTCGGGAACTGAAGCTTTCTTT.

This clone was recorded once. The rearrangement uses TRBV30 and TRBJ2-7, with TRBD2 identical over 13 bases. CDR1 is GTSNPN and CDR2 is SVGIG in the germline V gene (reference sequence). V gave up 8 bases and J gave up 1 base; unmatched junction bases: 2. The CDR3 is 13 amino acids. CDR3 amino acids: CARTSGSSYEQYF. CDR3 in DNA: TGTGCCCGGACTAGCGGGAGTTCCTACGAGCAGTACTTC. Filled out from reference TRBV30 and TRBJ2-7, the complete variable domain reads SQTIHQWPATLVQPVGSPLSLECTVEGTSNPNLYWYRQAAGRGLQLLFYSVGIGQISSEVPQNLSASRPQDRQFILSSKKLLLSDSGFYLCARTSGSSYEQYFGPGTRLTVT.

In its sample, this clone was seen a few times. This rearrangement joins TRBV6-5 to TRBJ1-2, with D unresolved. This CDR3 has 13 residues. V lost 7 bases and J lost 6, with 15 bases in between. Germline-derived CDR1 and CDR2 are MNHEY and SVGAGI. The CDR3 is CASNPLIPDGYTF. The CDR3 nucleotides are TGTGCCAGCAATCCACTAATTCCGGATGGCTACACCTTC.

This clone was detected many times. The chain uses TRBV12-3 or TRBV12-4 and TRBJ1-1; D possibly corresponds to TRBD1 (6 bases). The ends were cut back, 6 bases at V and 9 bases at J, with 17 bases in the middle. This CDR3 spans 13 amino acids. CDR3 loop: CASSGRQDSQAFF. The CDR3 bases are TGTGCCAGCAGCGGCCGACAGGACTCCCAAGCTTTCTTT.